This is a list of T cell receptor beta chains from one sample in a study of technical replicates of blood from a few donors. Data came from immunoSEQ multiplex PCR; TCRdb stores just in-frame clones and leaves some out. The repertoire holds more than 65,000 clones, with about 95% as singletons. Sequencing was performed on T cells isolated from PBMCs. The receptors were sampled from a human donor in good health. Each CDR3 is given with its conserved first and last residue. The D gene is left open where the match is weak. A row's size may be missing; if present it is once, few, many or a size class.

TGTGCCAGCAGCTTAGAGGGGTTGTTTAACTATGGCTACACCTTC	CASSLEGLFNYGYTF	TRBV7-9	TRBJ1-2	.	.
TGTGCCAGCAGTGATTACTCTTCCTACGAGCAGTACTTC	CASSDYSSYEQYF	TRBV6-1	TRBJ2-7	.	.
TGTGCCAGCAGTGAATCTGGCAGTTACGAGCAGTACTTC	CASSESGSYEQYF	TRBV2	TRBJ2-7	.	.
TGTGCCAGCAGCTTTGGAACAGGGGGCCTAGGAGAGACCCAGTACTTC	CASSFGTGGLGETQYF	TRBV5-4	TRBJ2-5	.	TRBD1
TGTGCCAGCAAAGGGGACAGGGGCTCCTACGAGCAGTACTTC	CASKGDRGSYEQYF	TRBV27	TRBJ2-7	.	TRBD1
TGTGCCAGTAGTATAGGCACTTACACTGAAGCTTTCTTT	CASSIGTYTEAFF	TRBV19	TRBJ1-1	.	.
TGTGCCAGCAGTTCGAGGTTGGAAACAGGGGTACTCAATGAGCAGTTCTTC	CASSSRLETGVLNEQFF	TRBV27	TRBJ2-1	.	TRBD1
TGTGCCTGGAGTGCGGGACAGTTTAGCGAGCAGTACTTC	CAWSAGQFSEQYF	TRBV30	TRBJ2-7	.	TRBD1
TGCGCCAGCAGCCCACGGACAGGGCTGACAACTGAAGCTTTCTTT	CASSPRTGLTTEAFF	TRBV5-1	TRBJ1-1	.	TRBD1
TGTGCCTGGAGGGATCCGGGACAGGGGAGCGAGCAGTACTTC	CAWRDPGQGSEQYF	TRBV30	TRBJ2-7	once	TRBD1
TGTGCCAGCGACAGGGTAGGGGCGGCTAATGAAAAACTGTTTTTT	CASDRVGAANEKLFF	TRBV7-9	TRBJ1-4	once	TRBD1
TGTGCCAGCAGTCGCTACAATGAGCAGTTCTTC	CASSRYNEQFF	TRBV5-6	TRBJ2-1	.	.
TGTGCCAGCAGTGACTCTGAGGGATTATCCTACAATGAGCAGTTCTTC	CASSDSEGLSYNEQFF	TRBV6-4	TRBJ2-1	.	.
TGCGCCAGCAGCTTGTATACGTTAGCGAATACGCAGTATTTT	CASSLYTLANTQYF	TRBV5-1	TRBJ2-3	.	.
TGTGCCAGCAGCCCTGGTGGACAGGGGAAAAACGAGCAGTACTTC	CASSPGGQGKNEQYF	TRBV7-8	TRBJ2-7	.	TRBD1
TGTGCCAGTAGTAAACAGGAGTATCACAGTCAGCCCCAGCATTTT	CASSKQEYHSQPQHF	TRBV19	TRBJ1-5	once	.